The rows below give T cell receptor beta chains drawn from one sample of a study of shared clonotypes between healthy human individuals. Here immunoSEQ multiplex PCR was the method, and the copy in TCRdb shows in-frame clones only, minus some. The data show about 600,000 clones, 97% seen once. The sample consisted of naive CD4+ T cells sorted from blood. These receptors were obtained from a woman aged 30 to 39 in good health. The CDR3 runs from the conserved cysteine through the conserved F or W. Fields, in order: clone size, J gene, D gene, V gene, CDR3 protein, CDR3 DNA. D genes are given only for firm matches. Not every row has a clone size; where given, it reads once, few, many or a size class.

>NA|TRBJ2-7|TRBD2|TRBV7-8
CASSLVAGTSSYEQYF
TGTGCCAGCAGCTTAGTAGCAGGGACTAGCTCCTACGAGCAGTACTTC
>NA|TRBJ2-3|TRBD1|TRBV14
CASSQRDRGHLGAQYF
TGTGCCAGCAGCCAAAGGGACAGGGGGCACCTGGGTGCGCAGTATTTT
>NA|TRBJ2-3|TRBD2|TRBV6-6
CASSYGGASGRDTQYF
TGTGCCAGCAGTTACGGGGGCGCTAGCGGGAGGGATACGCAGTATTTT
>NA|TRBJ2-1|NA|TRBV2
CASSETAPRYNEQFF
TGTGCCAGCAGTGAAACTGCCCCCAGATACAATGAGCAGTTCTTC
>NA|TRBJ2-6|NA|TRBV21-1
CASTEGKAGANVLTF
TGTGCCAGCACGGAGGGGAAAGCTGGGGCCAACGTCCTGACTTTC
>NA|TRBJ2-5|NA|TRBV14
CASSQRITGFSTQYF
TGTGCCAGCAGCCAACGGATTACTGGTTTTTCGACCCAGTACTTC
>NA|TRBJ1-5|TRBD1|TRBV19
CASTGRTGAGQPQHF
TGTGCCAGTACTGGGAGGACAGGGGCAGGTCAGCCCCAGCATTTT
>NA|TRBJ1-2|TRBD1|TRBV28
CASSPGGQGFYGYTF
TGTGCCAGCAGCCCCGGTGGACAGGGGTTCTATGGCTACACCTTC
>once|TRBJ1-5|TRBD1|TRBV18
CASSPRERTGNNQPQHF
TGTGCCAGCTCACCACGGGAAAGGACAGGGAACAATCAGCCCCAGCATTTT
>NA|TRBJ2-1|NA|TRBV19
CASSIDWTGNEQFF
TGTGCCAGTAGTATAGATTGGACCGGCAATGAGCAGTTCTTC
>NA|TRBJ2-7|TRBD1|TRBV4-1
CASSRVPGTGAEEQYF
TGCGCCAGCAGCCGCGTACCCGGGACAGGGGCGGAGGAGCAGTACTTC
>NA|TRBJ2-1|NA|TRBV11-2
CASSLVAGINEQFF
TGTGCCAGCAGCTTAGTTGCAGGGATCAATGAGCAGTTCTTC
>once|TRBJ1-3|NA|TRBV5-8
CASSLGPYGAWGNTIYF
TGTGCCAGCAGCTTAGGCCCTTACGGGGCATGGGGAAACACCATATATTTT
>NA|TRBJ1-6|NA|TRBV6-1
CAVLALRSYNSPLHF
TGTGCCGTATTGGCTCTCCGCTCCTATAATTCACCCCTCCACTTT
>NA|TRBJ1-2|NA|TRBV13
CASSLGQGNYGYTF
TGTGCCAGCAGCTTAGGCCAGGGGAACTATGGCTACACCTTC
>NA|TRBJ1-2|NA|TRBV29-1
CSVEAGDYGYTF
TGCAGCGTTGAAGCAGGGGACTATGGCTACACCTTC
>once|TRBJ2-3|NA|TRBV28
CASAVSDTQYF
TGTGCCAGCGCGGTCTCAGATACGCAGTATTTT
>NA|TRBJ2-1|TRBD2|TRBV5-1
CASSRDGLAPNEQFF
TGCGCCAGCAGCCGAGACGGACTAGCGCCCAATGAGCAGTTCTTC
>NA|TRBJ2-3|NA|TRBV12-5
CASGTGASWDTDTQYF
TGTGCTAGTGGTACGGGGGCCTCTTGGGACACAGATACGCAGTATTTT
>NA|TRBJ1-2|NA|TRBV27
CASSSRGGNYGYTF
TGTGCCAGCAGCTCGAGGGGGGGTAACTATGGCTACACCTTC
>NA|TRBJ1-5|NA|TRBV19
CASSIEIYQPQHF
TGTGCCAGTAGTATCGAAATCTATCAGCCCCAGCATTTT
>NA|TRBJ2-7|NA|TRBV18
CASSPPSRQGSDEQYF
TGTGCCAGCTCACCACCGAGCCGGCAGGGTAGCGACGAGCAGTACTTC
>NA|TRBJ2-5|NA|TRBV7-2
CASSPIETYQETQYF
TGTGCCAGCAGCCCAATAGAGACGTACCAAGAGACCCAGTACTTC
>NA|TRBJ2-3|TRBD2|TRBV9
CASSVAEGGPTDTQYF
TGTGCCAGCAGCGTAGCCGAGGGAGGGCCGACAGATACGCAGTATTTT
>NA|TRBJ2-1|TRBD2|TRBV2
CASSRTSGRPNEQFF
TGTGCCAGCAGTAGAACGAGCGGGAGGCCTAATGAGCAGTTCTTC
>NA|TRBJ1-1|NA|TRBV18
CASRSGASGTEAFF
TGTGCCAGCAGATCAGGGGCGTCGGGCACTGAAGCTTTCTTT
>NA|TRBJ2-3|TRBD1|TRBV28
CASIRTQGAIDTQYF
TGTGCCAGCATAAGGACGCAGGGGGCTATAGATACGCAGTATTTT
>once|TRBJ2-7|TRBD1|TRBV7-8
CASSVPGTATYEQYF
TGTGCCAGCAGCGTCCCCGGGACAGCCACCTACGAGCAGTACTTC
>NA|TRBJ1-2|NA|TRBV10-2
CASSENGFVIHGYTF
TGCGCCAGCAGTGAGAATGGGTTTGTGATCCATGGCTACACCTTC
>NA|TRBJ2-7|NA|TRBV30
CAWSRPGTGSYEQYF
TGTGCCTGGAGTCGACCAGGTACAGGGTCCTACGAGCAGTACTTC
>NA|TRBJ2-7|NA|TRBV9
CASSVGGGDTYEQYF
TGTGCCAGCAGCGTTGGAGGGGGCGATACCTACGAGCAGTACTTC